Presented here are 18 T cell receptor beta chains from one specimen sequenced in a study of cytomegalovirus exposure and HLA in healthy donors. Here immunoSEQ multiplex PCR was the method, and the copy in TCRdb shows in-frame clones only, minus some. The repertoire holds a few hundred thousand clones, around 90% seen once, with roughly 0.4% in the top ten. Sequenced input: PBMCs. These receptors all stem from a woman under 30 in good health and CMV-seronegative.

The rearrangement links TRBV4-1 to TRBJ1-2; D unclear. Trimming removed 2 bases from V and 5 bases from J, with 15 bases in between. There are 15 residues in the CDR3. The germline gives CDR1 MGHRA, CDR2 YSYEKL. The CDR3 protein is CASSQTDPGRYGYTF. The CDR3 DNA follows: TGCGCCAGCAGCCAAACGGACCCCGGGAGGTATGGCTACACCTTC.

The V and J genes are TRBV15 and TRBJ2-7; maybe TRBD1 (5 bases). The V gene lost 0 bases and the J gene lost 0 bases, with 9 bases spanning the gap. The CDR3 runs to 15 residues. Germline assignment: CDR1 LNHNV and CDR2 YYDKDF (reference sequence). CDR3 region: CATSREAGHSYEQYV. The CDR3 DNA reads TGTGCCACCAGCAGAGAGGCAGGGCACTCCTACGAGCAGTACGTC.

The table lists this clone with a count of one. This sequence joins TRBV6-1 and TRBJ2-1; 8 bases are shared with TRBD2. The CDR3 runs to 14 residues. Trimming removed 11 bases from V and 4 bases from J; junction bases left unmatched: 10. CDR1 and CDR2 from the germline V gene are MNHNS and SASEGT. CDR3 in DNA: TGTGCCGGGAGTCGAGCGGGGGAGTACAATGAGCAGTTCTTC. Translated, it gives CAGSRAGEYNEQFF.

A single count supports this clone. The genes are TRBV5-1 and TRBJ2-4, with TRBD2 identical over 12 bases. The germline CDR1 and CDR2 sequences are SGHRS and YFSETQ. This CDR3 contains 16 residues. Losses at the gene ends were 6 bases for V and 0 bases for J; bases not matched to a gene: 4. The CDR3 nucleotides are TGCGCCAGCACCCCACTAGCGGGGGGAGCCAAAAACATTCAGTACTTC. Its translation: CASTPLAGGAKNIQYF.

The chain is built from TRBV21-1 and TRBJ1-4; TRBD1 is the table's D call and was not checked against the DNA. TRBV21-1 is annotated as a pseudogene. The CDR3 consists of 16 residues. CDR3 in DNA: TGTGCCAGCAGCAACCGCGGACAGGGGGCGTATGAAAAACTGTTTTTT. Protein sequence: CASSNRGQGAYEKLFF.

The chain couples TRBV28 to TRBJ2-6, with TRBD2 as a possible D gene (6 bases). Germline V gene sequence: CDR1 MDHEN, CDR2 SYDVKM. The CDR3 extends over 16 amino acids. V lost 6 bases, J lost 4 bases, and 16 bases lay in between. DNA of the CDR3: TGTGCCAGCAGAACGGGACTCGGGGCCGGGGCCAACGTCCTGACTTTC. This translates into CASRTGLGAGANVLTF. Full variable domain (missing parts from reference TRBV28 and TRBJ2-6): DVKVTQSSRYLVKRTGEKVFLECVQDMDHENMFWYRQDPGLGLRLIYFSYDVKMKEKGDIPEGYSVSREKKERFSLILESASTNQTSMYLCASRTGLGAGANVLTFGAGSRLTVL.

This rearrangement joins TRBV6-1 to TRBJ1-2; possibly TRBD1 for D (5 bases). Trimming took off 7 bases at V and 5 bases at J, with 14 bases between the two ends. The CDR3 spans 13 residues. CDR1 and CDR2 (germline): MNHNS, SASEGT. DNA for the CDR3: TGTGCCAGCAACGTAGGGGCTTATTATGGCTACACCTTC. This codes for CASNVGAYYGYTF.

This clone has only one observation. V is TRBV2 and J is TRBJ1-4; 8 nucleotides line up with TRBD1. Germline assignment: CDR1 SNHLY and CDR2 FYNNEI. This CDR3 is built from 15 residues. With V trimmed by 2 bases and J by 3 bases, 2 bases remained unmatched. CDR3 amino acids: CASSEQGASNEKLFF. In DNA form, the CDR3 reads TGTGCCAGCAGTGAACAGGGGGCTTCTAATGAAAAACTGTTTTTT.

A single count supports this clone. The gene calls are TRBV28 and TRBJ2-2; the D gene is possibly TRBD1 (5 bases). CDR1 is MDHEN, CDR2 SYDVKM, per germline. The ends were cut back, 3 bases at V and 6 bases at J, with 8 bases in the middle. The CDR3 has 13 amino acids. CDR3 sequence reads: CASSFRDAGELFF. The DNA for the CDR3 is TGTGCCAGCAGTTTCAGGGATGCCGGGGAGCTGTTTTTT.

This rearrangement joins TRBV18 to TRBJ2-5, with 7 bases matching TRBD1. Germline-derived CDR1 and CDR2 are KGHSH and LQKENI. The CDR3 has 14 amino acids. Trimming at V came to 0 bases and at J to 5 bases, leaving 3 bases not matched to a gene. The DNA of the CDR3 is TGTGCCAGCTCACCACCGACAGGGCCGGAGACCCAGTACTTC. This sequence encodes CASSPPTGPETQYF.

The chain uses TRBV4-3 and TRBJ2-7; the D gene is possibly TRBD1 (5 bases). V lost 0 bases and J 2 bases, leaving 11 bases between the germline ends. The CDR3 runs to 15 residues. Germline CDR1 LGHNA, CDR2 YSLEER. CDR3 loop: CASSQDGAAPYEQYF. The CDR3 DNA reads as TGCGCCAGCAGCCAAGATGGGGCAGCGCCCTACGAGCAGTACTTC.

The V call is TRBV5-1, the J call TRBJ2-5; 10 bases are shared with TRBD2. V lost 3 bases and J lost 3; bases outside the gene matches: 8. Germline V gene sequence: CDR1 SGHRS, CDR2 YFSETQ. The CDR3 contains 16 residues. The CDR3 is CASSSQLLAGKETQYF. The DNA for the CDR3 is TGCGCCAGCAGCTCCCAACTACTAGCGGGAAAAGAGACCCAGTACTTC.

The chain couples TRBV6-6 to TRBJ1-1; TRBD1 might be the D (6 bases). Trimming removed 5 bases at V and 3 bases at J, with 16 bases between. Germline-derived CDR1 and CDR2 are MNHNY and SVGAGI (reference sequence). This CDR3 has 15 residues. For the CDR3, the DNA is TGTGCCAGCAGTAAGACGCAGGGGACATACACTGAAGCTTTCTTT. Translating gives CASSKTQGTYTEAFF.

The chain carries TRBV28 and TRBJ1-2, with 10 nucleotides matching TRBD1. CDR3 size: 16 residues. CDR1 and CDR2 from the germline V gene are MDHEN and SYDVKM. J gave up 3 bases and V 1 base, and 5 bases lay outside the gene matches. For the CDR3, the DNA is TGTGCCAGCAGTTTATTGACAGGGGGCGCCTACTATGGCTACACCTTC. Translated: CASSLLTGGAYYGYTF.

The chain links TRBV5-1 to TRBJ2-3, with 8 bases that match TRBD1. V shed 0 bases and J 4 bases; nucleotides not matched to a gene: 13. The germline CDR1 and CDR2 sequences are SGHRS and YFSETQ. This CDR3 region has 18 residues. The CDR3 is CASSLAPVAGGGPDTQYF. CDR3 coding DNA: TGCGCCAGCAGCTTGGCGCCTGTGGCAGGGGGCGGGCCAGATACGCAGTATTTT.

The chain links TRBV28 to TRBJ1-2; 10 bases fit TRBD1. Germline V gene sequence: CDR1 MDHEN, CDR2 SYDVKM. The CDR3 is 16 residues long. The J segment lost 4 bases and the V segment lost 7 bases, leaving 12 bases of the junction unmatched. The CDR3 region is CASTGAGTGDPYGYTF. CDR3 DNA: TGTGCCAGCACCGGAGCCGGGACAGGGGACCCCTATGGCTACACCTTC.

The chain couples TRBV5-1 to TRBJ1-1, with 7 nucleotides matching TRBD1. Unmatched junction bases numbered 10, after V lost 4 bases and J lost 1 base. CDR1 SGHRS and CDR2 YFSETQ come from the germline V gene. The CDR3 is 16 residues long. In nucleotides, the CDR3 is TGCGCCAGCAGCCAATGGGACAGACAGAGGAACACTGAAGCTTTCTTT. Its translation is CASSQWDRQRNTEAFF.

The rearrangement joins TRBV4-3 to TRBJ1-1; D uncertain. This CDR3 is 13 amino acids long. Germline loops: CDR1 LGHNA, CDR2 YSLEER. Trimming stripped 4 bases from V and 4 bases from J, with 10 bases between. CDR3: CASSPGERTEAFF. CDR3 nucleotide sequence: TGCGCCAGCAGCCCCGGGGAGCGCACTGAAGCTTTCTTT.